This TCR beta chain was identified during a study of cytomegalovirus exposure and HLA in healthy donors. General study points: The authors later linked a missense DCLRE1C variant to TCR beta V- and J-gene trimming. Associated with HLA alleles at 0.05 false discovery rate in a later analysis were approximately 17,000 TCR beta sequences. Fewer N-insertions than the roughly 630-donor mean were reportedly shown by an Asian-associated ancestry cluster in a later analysis.

Trimming pared 0 bases from V and 4 bases from J, leaving 10 bases between. The CDR3 totals 14 residues. CDR1 is SGDLS, CDR2 YYNGEE, per germline. Worth noting for this clone: Antigen specificity is unknown.

The PCR contained 60 Vbeta and 13 Jbeta primers. Using immunoSEQ multiplex PCR, the repertoire was profiled, and TCRdb retains in-frame clones only, with some absent. The data hold 150,000 to 200,000 clones, with roughly 72% observed a single time. The chain uses TRBV9 and TRBJ1-2; TRBD1 might be the D (5 bases). This TCR was sampled from a man aged 40-50 years in good health and CMV-seronegative. Sequenced material: PBMCs. The CDR3 loop reads CASSVGQGFYGYTF. The CDR3, as DNA: TGTGCCAGCAGCGTAGGGCAGGGCTTCTATGGCTACACCTTC.